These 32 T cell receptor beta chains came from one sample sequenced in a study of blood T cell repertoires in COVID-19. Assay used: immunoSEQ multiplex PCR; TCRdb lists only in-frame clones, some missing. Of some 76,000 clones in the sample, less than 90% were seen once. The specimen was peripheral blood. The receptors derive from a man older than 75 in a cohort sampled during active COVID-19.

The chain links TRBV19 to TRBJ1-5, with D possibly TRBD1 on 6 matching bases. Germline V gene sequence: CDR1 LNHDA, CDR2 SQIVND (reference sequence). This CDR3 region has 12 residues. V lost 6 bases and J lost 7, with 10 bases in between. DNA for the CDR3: TGTGCCAGTAGCCCCCAGGGGCAGCCCCAGCATTTT. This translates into CASSPQGQPQHF.

CDR3 amino acids: CASSGTGPDTQYF. The CDR3 DNA follows: TGTGCCAGCAGTGGAACAGGGCCTGATACGCAGTATTTT. The chain couples TRBV5-4 to TRBJ2-3, with D possibly being TRBD1 (6 bases). Germline V gene lookup returns CDR1 SGHNT and CDR2 YYREEE (reference sequence). The CDR3 spans 13 residues. V dropped 5 bases and J dropped 6 bases, with 13 bases sitting between them.

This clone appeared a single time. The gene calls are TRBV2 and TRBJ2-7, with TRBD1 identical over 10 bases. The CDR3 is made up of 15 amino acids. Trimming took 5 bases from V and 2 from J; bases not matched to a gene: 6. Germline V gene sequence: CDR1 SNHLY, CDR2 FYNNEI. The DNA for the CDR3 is TGTGCCAGCAGTTCAGGACAGGGGGTTCCCTACGAGCAGTACGTC. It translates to CASSSGQGVPYEQYV.

The CDR3 here is CASSQDPEAGGYTF. In DNA form, the CDR3 reads TGTGCCAGCAGCCAAGACCCAGAAGCGGGGGGCTACACCTTC. The chain joins TRBV4-2 to TRBJ1-2; D unclear. CDR1 and CDR2 from the germline V gene are LGHNA and YNFKEQ. The CDR3 is 14 residues long. The V gene lost 0 bases and the J gene lost 8 bases, with 13 bases spanning the gap.

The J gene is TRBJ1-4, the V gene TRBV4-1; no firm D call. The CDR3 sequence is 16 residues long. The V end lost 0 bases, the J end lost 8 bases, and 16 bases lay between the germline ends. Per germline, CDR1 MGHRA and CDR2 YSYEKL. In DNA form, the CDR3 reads TGCGCCAGCAGCCAAGAGGGTCGGGGATTTGGCGAAAAACTGTTTTTT. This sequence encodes CASSQEGRGFGEKLFF.

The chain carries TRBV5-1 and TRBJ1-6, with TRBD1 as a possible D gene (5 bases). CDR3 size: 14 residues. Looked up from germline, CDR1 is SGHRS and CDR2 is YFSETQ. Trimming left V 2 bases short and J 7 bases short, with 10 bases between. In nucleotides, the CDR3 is TGCGCCAGCAGCTTTGGGGGGGGGAATTCACCCCTCCACTTT. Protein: CASSFGGGNSPLHF.

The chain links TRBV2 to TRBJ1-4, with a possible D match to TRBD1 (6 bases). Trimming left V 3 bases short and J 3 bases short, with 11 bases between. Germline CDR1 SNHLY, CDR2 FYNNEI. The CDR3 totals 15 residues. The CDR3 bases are TGTGCCAGCAGTGATGAAGGGGGTTCTAATGAAAAACTGTTTTTT. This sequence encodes CASSDEGGSNEKLFF.

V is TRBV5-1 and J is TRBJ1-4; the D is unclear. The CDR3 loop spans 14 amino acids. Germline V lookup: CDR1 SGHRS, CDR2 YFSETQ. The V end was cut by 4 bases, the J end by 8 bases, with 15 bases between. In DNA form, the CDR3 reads TGCGCCAGCAGCCCAATAGATCCTCGGGAAAAACTGTTTTTT. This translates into CASSPIDPREKLFF.

The CDR3 bases are TGCGCCAGCAGCTTGGGGGACAGGGGTAAGGAGCAGTACTTC. Amino acid sequence: CASSLGDRGKEQYF. The chain has TRBV5-1 and TRBJ2-7, with 10 bases lining up with TRBD1. The trim removed 0 bases at V and 7 bases at J, leaving 4 bases unmatched. Germline lookup yields CDR1 SGHRS and CDR2 YFSETQ. The length of the CDR3 is 14 residues.

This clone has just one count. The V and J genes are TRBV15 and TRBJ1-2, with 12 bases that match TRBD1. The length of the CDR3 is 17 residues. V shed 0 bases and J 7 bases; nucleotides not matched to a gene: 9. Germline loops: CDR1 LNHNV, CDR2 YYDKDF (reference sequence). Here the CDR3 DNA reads TGTGCCACCAGCAGAGAAACGGGGGACAGGGGGCTAGGTGGCTACACCTTC. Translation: CATSRETGDRGLGGYTF.

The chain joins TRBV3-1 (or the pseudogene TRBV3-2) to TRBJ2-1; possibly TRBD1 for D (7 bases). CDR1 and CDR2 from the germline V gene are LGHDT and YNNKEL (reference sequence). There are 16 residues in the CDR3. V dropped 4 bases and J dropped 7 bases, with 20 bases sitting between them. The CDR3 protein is CASSRQTGAGGNEQFF. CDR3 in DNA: TGTGCCAGCAGCCGACAGACTGGGGCAGGGGGGAATGAGCAGTTCTTC.

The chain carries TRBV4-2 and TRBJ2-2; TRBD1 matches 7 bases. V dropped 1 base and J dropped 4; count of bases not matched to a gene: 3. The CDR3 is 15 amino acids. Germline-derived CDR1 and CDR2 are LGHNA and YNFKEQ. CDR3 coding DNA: TGTGCCAGCAGCCAAGTGGACAGGCCCACCGGGGAGCTGTTTTTT. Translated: CASSQVDRPTGELFF.

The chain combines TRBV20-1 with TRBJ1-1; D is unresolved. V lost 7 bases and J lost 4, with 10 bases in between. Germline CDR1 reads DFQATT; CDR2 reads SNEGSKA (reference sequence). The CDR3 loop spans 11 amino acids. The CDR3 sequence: CSVIHSTEAFF. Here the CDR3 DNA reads TGCAGTGTCATACACAGCACTGAAGCTTTCTTT.

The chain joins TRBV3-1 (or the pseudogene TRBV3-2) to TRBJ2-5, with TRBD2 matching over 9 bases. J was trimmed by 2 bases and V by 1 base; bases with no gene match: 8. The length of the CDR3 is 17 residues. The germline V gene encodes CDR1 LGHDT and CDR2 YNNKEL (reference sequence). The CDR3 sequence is CASSQVGSGGRQETQYF. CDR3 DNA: TGTGCCAGCAGCCAAGTCGGTAGCGGGGGCCGGCAAGAGACCCAGTACTTC.

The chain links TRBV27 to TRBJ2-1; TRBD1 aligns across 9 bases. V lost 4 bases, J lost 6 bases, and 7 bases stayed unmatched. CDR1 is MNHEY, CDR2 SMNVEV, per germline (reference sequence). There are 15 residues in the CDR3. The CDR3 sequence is CASSSPRDRVNEQFF. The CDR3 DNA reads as TGTGCCAGCAGTTCCCCCCGGGACAGGGTCAATGAGCAGTTCTTC.

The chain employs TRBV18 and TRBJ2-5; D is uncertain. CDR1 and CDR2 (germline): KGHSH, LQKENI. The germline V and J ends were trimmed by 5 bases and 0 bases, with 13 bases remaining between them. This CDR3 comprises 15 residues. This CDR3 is CASSDEVVNQETQYF. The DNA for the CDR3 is TGTGCCAGCTCAGATGAGGTGGTCAACCAAGAGACCCAGTACTTC.

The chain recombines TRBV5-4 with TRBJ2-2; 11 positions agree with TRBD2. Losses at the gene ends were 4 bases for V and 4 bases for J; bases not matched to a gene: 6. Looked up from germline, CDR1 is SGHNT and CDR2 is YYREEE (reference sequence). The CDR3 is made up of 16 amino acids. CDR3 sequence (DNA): TGTGCCAGCAGCCCCGGACTAGCGGGTGGCACCGGGGAGCTGTTTTTT. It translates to CASSPGLAGGTGELFF.

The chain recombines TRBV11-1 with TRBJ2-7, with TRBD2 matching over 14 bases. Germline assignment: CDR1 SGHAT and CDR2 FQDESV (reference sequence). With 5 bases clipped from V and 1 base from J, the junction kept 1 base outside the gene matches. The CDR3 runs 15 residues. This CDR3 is CASSRLAGGSYEQYF. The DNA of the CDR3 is TGTGCCAGCAGCCGACTAGCGGGGGGGTCCTACGAGCAGTACTTC.

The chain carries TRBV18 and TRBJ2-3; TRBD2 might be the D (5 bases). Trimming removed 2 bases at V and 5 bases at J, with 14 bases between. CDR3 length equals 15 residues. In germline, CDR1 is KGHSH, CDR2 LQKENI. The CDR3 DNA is TGTGCCAGCTCACCATTAGCTAGCACAGAAGATACGCAGTATTTT. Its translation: CASSPLASTEDTQYF.

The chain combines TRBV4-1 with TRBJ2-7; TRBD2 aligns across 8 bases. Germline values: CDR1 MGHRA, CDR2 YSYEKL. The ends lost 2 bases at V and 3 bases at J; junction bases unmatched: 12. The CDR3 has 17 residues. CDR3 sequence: CASSQSGSRTSLYEQYF. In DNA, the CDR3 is TGCGCCAGCAGCCAAAGCGGCTCCCGGACTAGCCTCTACGAGCAGTACTTC.

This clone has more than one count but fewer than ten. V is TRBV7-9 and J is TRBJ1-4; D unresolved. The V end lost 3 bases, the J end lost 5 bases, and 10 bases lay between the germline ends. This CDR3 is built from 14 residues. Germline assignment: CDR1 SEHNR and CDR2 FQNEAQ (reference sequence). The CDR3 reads CASSFGRYNEKLFF. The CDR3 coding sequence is TGTGCCAGCAGCTTTGGCAGATACAATGAAAAACTGTTTTTT.

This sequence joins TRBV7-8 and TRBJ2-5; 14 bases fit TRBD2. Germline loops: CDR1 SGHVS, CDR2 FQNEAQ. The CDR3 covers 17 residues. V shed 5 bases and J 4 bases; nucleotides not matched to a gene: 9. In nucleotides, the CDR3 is TGTGCCAGCAGCCAGAAGACTAGCGGGGGGGCCAGAGAGACCCAGTACTTC. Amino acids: CASSQKTSGGARETQYF.

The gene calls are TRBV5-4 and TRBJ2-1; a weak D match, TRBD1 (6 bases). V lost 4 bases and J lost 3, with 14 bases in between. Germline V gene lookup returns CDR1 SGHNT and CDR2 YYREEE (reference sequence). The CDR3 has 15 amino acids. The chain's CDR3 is CASSIQGPLYNEQFF. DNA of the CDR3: TGTGCCAGCAGCATACAGGGACCCCTCTACAATGAGCAGTTCTTC.

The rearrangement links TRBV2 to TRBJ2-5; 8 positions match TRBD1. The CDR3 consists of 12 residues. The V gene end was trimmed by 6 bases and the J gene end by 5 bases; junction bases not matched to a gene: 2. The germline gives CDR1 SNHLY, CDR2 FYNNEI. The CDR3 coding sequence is TGTGCCAGCAGCCGACAGGGGGAGACCCAGTACTTC. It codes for CASSRQGETQYF.

The CDR3 DNA is TGTGCTAGTGGTTACTTACCCTCTCTTCGGACTAGCGGGGGGGCGGGTGAGCAGTTCTTC. Its protein is CASGYLPSLRTSGGAGEQFF. V and J are TRBV12-5 and TRBJ2-1; 15 bases fit TRBD2. Trimming removed 4 bases from V and 9 bases from J; junction bases left unmatched: 19. CDR1 is LGHNT, CDR2 FRNRAP, per germline. The CDR3 totals 20 residues. Variable domain in full (rest from reference TRBV12-5 and TRBJ2-1): DARVTQTPRHKVTEMGQEVTMRCQPILGHNTVFWYRQTMMQGLELLAYFRNRAPLDDSGMPKDRFSAEMPDATLATLKIQPSEPRDSAVYFCASGYLPSLRTSGGAGEQFFGPGTRLTVL.

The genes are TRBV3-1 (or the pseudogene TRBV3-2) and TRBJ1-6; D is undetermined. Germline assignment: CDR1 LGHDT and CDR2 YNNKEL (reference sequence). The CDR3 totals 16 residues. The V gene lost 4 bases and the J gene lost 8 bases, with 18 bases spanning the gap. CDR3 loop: CASSPRGVGLHSPLHF. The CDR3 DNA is TGTGCCAGCAGCCCTCGGGGAGTAGGGCTCCATTCACCCCTCCACTTT.

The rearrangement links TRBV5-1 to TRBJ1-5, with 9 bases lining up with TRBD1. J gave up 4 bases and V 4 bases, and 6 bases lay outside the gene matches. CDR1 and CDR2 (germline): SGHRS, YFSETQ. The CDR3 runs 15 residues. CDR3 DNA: TGCGCCAGCAGCCAAGGGGACAGGGCGAATCAGCCCCAGCATTTT. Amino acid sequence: CASSQGDRANQPQHF. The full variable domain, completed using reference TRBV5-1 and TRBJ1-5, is KAGVTQTPRYLIKTRGQQVTLSCSPISGHRSVSWYQQTPGQGLQFLFEYFSETQRNKGNFPGRFSGRQFSNSRSEMNVSTLELGDSALYLCASSQGDRANQPQHFGDGTRLSIL.

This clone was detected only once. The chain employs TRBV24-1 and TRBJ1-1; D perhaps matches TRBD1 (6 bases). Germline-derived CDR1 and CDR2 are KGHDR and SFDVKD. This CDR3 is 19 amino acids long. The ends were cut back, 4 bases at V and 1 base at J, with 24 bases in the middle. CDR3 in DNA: TGTGCCACCAGTGAACGTAACGGGACAAGGGGCCCCCAGAACACTGAAGCTTTCTTT. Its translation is CATSERNGTRGPQNTEAFF.

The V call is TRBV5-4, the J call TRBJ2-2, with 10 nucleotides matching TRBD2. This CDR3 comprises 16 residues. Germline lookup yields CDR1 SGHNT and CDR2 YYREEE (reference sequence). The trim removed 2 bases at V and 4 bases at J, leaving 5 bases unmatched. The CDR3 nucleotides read TGTGCCAGCAGCTTAGCGGGGGGGGCAATCACCGGGGAGCTGTTTTTT. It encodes CASSLAGGAITGELFF.

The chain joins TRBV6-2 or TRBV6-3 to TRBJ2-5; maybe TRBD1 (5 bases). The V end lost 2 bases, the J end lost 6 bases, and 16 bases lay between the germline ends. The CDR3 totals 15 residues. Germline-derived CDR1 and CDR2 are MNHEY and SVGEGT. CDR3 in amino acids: CASSYPVVGVKTQYF. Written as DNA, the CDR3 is TGTGCCAGCAGTTACCCCGTCGTAGGGGTGAAGACCCAGTACTTC.

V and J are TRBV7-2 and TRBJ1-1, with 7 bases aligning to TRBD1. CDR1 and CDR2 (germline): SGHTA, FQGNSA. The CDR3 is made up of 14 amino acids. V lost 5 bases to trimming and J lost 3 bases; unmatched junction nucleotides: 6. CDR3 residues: CASSTRQGDTEAFF. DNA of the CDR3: TGTGCCAGCAGCACGAGACAGGGCGACACTGAAGCTTTCTTT.

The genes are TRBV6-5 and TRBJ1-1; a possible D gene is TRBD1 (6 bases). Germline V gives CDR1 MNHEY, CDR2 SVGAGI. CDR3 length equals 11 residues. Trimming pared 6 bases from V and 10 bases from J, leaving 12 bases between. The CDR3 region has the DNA TGTGCCAGCAGGTCCGGGACATCAGCTTTCTTT. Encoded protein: CASRSGTSAFF.